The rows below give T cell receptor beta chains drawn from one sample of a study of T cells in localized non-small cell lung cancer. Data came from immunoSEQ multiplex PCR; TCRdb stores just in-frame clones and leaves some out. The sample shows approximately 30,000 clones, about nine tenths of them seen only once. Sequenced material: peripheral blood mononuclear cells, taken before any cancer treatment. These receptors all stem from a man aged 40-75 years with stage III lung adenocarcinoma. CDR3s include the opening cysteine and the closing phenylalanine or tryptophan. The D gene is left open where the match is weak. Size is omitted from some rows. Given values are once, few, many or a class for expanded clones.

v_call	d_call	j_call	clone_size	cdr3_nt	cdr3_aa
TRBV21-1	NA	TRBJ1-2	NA	TGTGCCAGCACCACGGTAACATCTCCGGGACCTAACTATGGCTACACCTTC	CASTTVTSPGPNYGYTF
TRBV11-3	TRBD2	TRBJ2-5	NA	TGTGCCAGCGCGACCCTAGCGGGGGGGCTTAGATTTCAAGAGACCCAGTACTTC	CASATLAGGLRFQETQYF
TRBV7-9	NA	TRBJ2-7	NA	TGTGCCAGCAGGGGCGATCCGAGACAGCACTCCCTCTACGAGCAGTACTTC	CASRGDPRQHSLYEQYF
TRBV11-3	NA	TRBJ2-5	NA	TGTGCCAGCAGCTTAGATTCTCGAGAGACCCAGTACTTC	CASSLDSRETQYF
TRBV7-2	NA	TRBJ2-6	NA	TGTGCCAGCAGCCCCCGCTGGGTAGGTGGGGCCAACGTCCTGACTTTC	CASSPRWVGGANVLTF
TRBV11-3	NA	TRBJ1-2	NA	TGTGCCAGCAGCTTAGTACAGGGAGACGGCTACACCTTC	CASSLVQGDGYTF
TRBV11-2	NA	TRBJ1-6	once	TGTGCCAGCAGCTCCCCCTACGGGACCCAGAGCGGAAATTCACCCCTCCACTTT	CASSSPYGTQSGNSPLHF
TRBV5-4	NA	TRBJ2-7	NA	TGTGCCAGCAGCTTGGCTCAACAGGGAAGCGAGCAGTACTTC	CASSLAQQGSEQYF
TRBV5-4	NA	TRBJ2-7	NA	TGTGCCAGCAGCCCGAACCCCGGGGCTAGAGGGTCCTACGAGCAGTACTTC	CASSPNPGARGSYEQYF
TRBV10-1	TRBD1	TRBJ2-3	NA	TGCGCCAGCAGAGGACAGGGGAAGGTGTCGGCAGATACGCAGTATTTT	CASRGQGKVSADTQYF
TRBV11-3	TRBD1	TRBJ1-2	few	TGTGCCAGCAGTCCCAGGGGGAGCGTTTATGGCTACACCTTC	CASSPRGSVYGYTF